Following are 16 T cell receptor beta chains from one sample sequenced in a study of blood T cell repertoires in COVID-19 (dated by TCRdb to about 2020). The library was generated by the immunoSEQ multiplex PCR assay. Drawn from immuneACCESS, this table holds only the in-frame rearrangements with V and J called that TCRdb kept. Clones are partly lost; checked studies trace under half to an unresolved V gene and leave the rest unexplained. This sample holds more than 350,000 clones; about 88% were observed only once. The ten most abundant clones make up roughly 1.4% of the sample. The sample consisted of PBMCs or T cells enriched from blood (not recorded which). These receptors came from a woman aged 18-29 years who had been exposed to COVID-19.

Here the CDR3 DNA reads TGTGCCTGGAGTGTAGCCAGGGGGGTGTCTGGGGCCAACGTCCTGACTTTC. Protein: CAWSVARGVSGANVLTF. This chain joins TRBV30 and TRBJ2-6, with D possibly being TRBD1 (7 bases). V gave up 0 bases and J gave up 1 base, with 13 bases separating them. Germline CDR1 and CDR2: GTSNPN and SVGIG (reference sequence). The CDR3 has 17 residues.

The rearrangement links TRBV28 to TRBJ2-7, with TRBD2 identical over 7 bases. Germline V lookup: CDR1 MDHEN, CDR2 SYDVKM. This CDR3 has 13 amino acids. The V gene end was trimmed by 5 bases and the J gene end by 4 bases; junction bases not matched to a gene: 5. The CDR3 is CASSPGTTYEQYF. The CDR3 DNA follows: TGTGCCAGCAGTCCCGGGACTACTTACGAGCAGTACTTC.

This clone was observed a single time. This chain joins TRBV2 and TRBJ1-1, with 7 bases fitting TRBD1. Trimming removed 5 bases from V and 5 bases from J; junction bases left unmatched: 8. The CDR3 totals 14 residues. CDR1 is SNHLY, CDR2 FYNNEI, per germline. The CDR3 region has the DNA TGTGCCAGCAGTCAAAGACGGGACAGTACTGAAGCTTTCTTT. Amino acid sequence: CASSQRRDSTEAFF.

The chain combines TRBV4-3 with TRBJ1-1; D possibly corresponds to TRBD1 (6 bases). CDR3 size: 13 residues. Trimming left V 0 bases short and J 5 bases short, with 7 bases between. The V gene's germline CDR1 is LGHNA and CDR2 YSLEER. Here the CDR3 DNA reads TGCGCCAGCAGCCAAGATACAGGGACTGAAGCTTTCTTT. It encodes CASSQDTGTEAFF.

The chain is built from TRBV18 and TRBJ2-1; D is uncertain. The CDR3 has 12 amino acids. Trimming cost V 2 bases and J 8 bases, with 7 bases left between them. Germline assignment: CDR1 KGHSH and CDR2 LQKENI. The CDR3 DNA is TGTGCCAGCTCACCAATACGGGATGAGCAGTTCTTC. Amino acids: CASSPIRDEQFF. The full variable domain, in which reference TRBV18 and TRBJ2-1 provide the parts outside the CDR3, is NAGVMQNPRHLVRRRGQEARLRCSPMKGHSHVYWYRQLPEEGLKFMVYLQKENIIDESGMPKERFSAEFPKEGPSILRIQQVVRGDSAAYFCASSPIRDEQFFGPGTRLTVL.

The V and J genes are TRBV11-2 and TRBJ2-1; D may be TRBD1 (6 bases). V was clipped by 6 bases and J by 9 bases, with 9 bases between them. The CDR3 has 11 residues. The germline CDR1 and CDR2 sequences are SGHAT and FQNNGV. The CDR3 DNA reads as TGTGCCAGCAGGGGGGCCGGTGAGCAGTTCTTC. It specifies CASRGAGEQFF.

CDR3 nucleotide sequence: TGTGCCAGCACCCTAGTCACGGATTTGCAGTACTTC. Protein: CASTLVTDLQYF. V gene TRBV2 combines with J gene TRBJ2-7; D gene unclear. Germline CDR1 is SNHLY and CDR2 is FYNNEI. Trimming took 7 bases from V and 9 from J, leaving 16 bases between them. The CDR3 extends over 12 amino acids.

Comments on this clone: One end of the junction fails to match germline, which may point to a read error. V usage is TRBV9 and J usage is TRBJ2-7, with D perhaps TRBD1 (6 bases). This CDR3 has 12 residues. Germline V CDR1 and CDR2: SGDLS, YYNGEE. The CDR3 protein is CASSETGTSLNF. In DNA form, the CDR3 reads TGTGCCAGCAGCGAAACCGGGACATCGCTGAACTTC.

The chain employs TRBV19 and TRBJ2-3; the match to TRBD2 covers 7 bases. The length of the CDR3 is 15 residues. Germline-derived CDR1 and CDR2 are LNHDA and SQIVND (reference sequence). Unmatched junction bases numbered 8, after V lost 3 bases and J lost 5 bases. The CDR3 reads CASSIFSGGQDTQYF. CDR3 coding DNA: TGTGCCAGTAGTATTTTCTCGGGGGGTCAAGATACGCAGTATTTT.

J is TRBJ2-7 and V is TRBV5-1, with TRBD1 identical over 8 bases. Losses at the gene ends were 0 bases for V and 2 bases for J; bases not matched to a gene: 10. There are 17 residues in the CDR3. The germline V gene encodes CDR1 SGHRS and CDR2 YFSETQ. The CDR3 spells CASSLDGQGIGTYEQYF. The CDR3, as DNA: TGCGCCAGCAGCTTGGACGGACAGGGAATCGGAACCTACGAGCAGTACTTC.

The chain carries TRBV27 and TRBJ2-7; 8 positions agree with TRBD1. The CDR3 is made up of 15 amino acids. The germline CDR1 and CDR2 sequences are MNHEY and SMNVEV (reference sequence). The V segment lost 4 bases and the J segment 3 bases; nucleotides outside the gene matches: 8. The CDR3 is CASSSPGQALYEQYF. The CDR3 bases are TGTGCCAGCAGTTCTCCGGGACAGGCTCTCTACGAGCAGTACTTC.

This chain connects TRBV4-1 to TRBJ1-4; no firm D call. V shed 3 bases and J shed 7 bases, with 3 bases lying between them. The V gene's germline CDR1 is MGHRA and CDR2 YSYEKL. The CDR3 is made up of 11 amino acids. In DNA form, the CDR3 reads TGCGCCAGCAGCCACAGTGAAAAACTGTTTTTT. Translation gives CASSHSEKLFF.

The chain links TRBV28 to TRBJ1-6; D remains unclear. Germline V gene sequence: CDR1 MDHEN, CDR2 SYDVKM. V lost 1 base and J lost 5, with 12 bases in between. The length of the CDR3 is 16 residues. The CDR3 DNA sequence: TGTGCCAGCAGTTTATACCCGACGGAGAATAATTCACCCCTCCACTTT. Translated, it gives CASSLYPTENNSPLHF.

V and J are TRBV28 and TRBJ2-7; 9 positions agree with TRBD1. The CDR3 contains 13 residues. Trimming at V came to 6 bases and at J to 3 bases, leaving 3 bases not matched to a gene. The germline CDR1 and CDR2 sequences are MDHEN and SYDVKM. The chain's CDR3 is CASRLTGGYEQYF. The CDR3 region has the DNA TGTGCCAGCAGACTGACAGGGGGCTACGAGCAGTACTTC.

The V and J genes are TRBV2 and TRBJ2-5; TRBD2 aligns across 10 bases. Losses at the gene ends were 4 bases for V and 5 bases for J; bases not matched to a gene: 7. This CDR3 region has 15 residues. Germline assignment: CDR1 SNHLY and CDR2 FYNNEI. The CDR3, as DNA: TGTGCCAGCAGTGTTAGCGGGGGGCCTGGGGAGACCCAGTACTTC. It translates to CASSVSGGPGETQYF.

This chain joins TRBV6-2 or TRBV6-3 and TRBJ1-3, with D tentatively TRBD1 (5 bases). The ends were cut back, 2 bases at V and 9 bases at J, with 14 bases in the middle. This CDR3 is built from 14 residues. The germline CDR1 and CDR2 sequences are MNHEY and SVGEGT. CDR3 coding DNA: TGTGCCAGCAGTTACGCGGCAGGGAGGAGCACCATATATTTT. Translation: CASSYAAGRSTIYF.